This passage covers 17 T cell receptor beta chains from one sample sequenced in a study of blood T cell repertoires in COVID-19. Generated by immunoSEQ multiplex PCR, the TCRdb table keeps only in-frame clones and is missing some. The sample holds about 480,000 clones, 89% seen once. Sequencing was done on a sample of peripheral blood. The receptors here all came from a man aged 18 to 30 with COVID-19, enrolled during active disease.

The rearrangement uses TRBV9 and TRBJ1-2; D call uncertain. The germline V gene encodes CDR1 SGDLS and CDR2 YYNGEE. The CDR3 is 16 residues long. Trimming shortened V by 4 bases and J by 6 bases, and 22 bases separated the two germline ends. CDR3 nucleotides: TGTGCCAGCAGCCCGCTGGGTGCCAGAGCCGGAGATGGCTACACCTTC. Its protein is CASSPLGARAGDGYTF.

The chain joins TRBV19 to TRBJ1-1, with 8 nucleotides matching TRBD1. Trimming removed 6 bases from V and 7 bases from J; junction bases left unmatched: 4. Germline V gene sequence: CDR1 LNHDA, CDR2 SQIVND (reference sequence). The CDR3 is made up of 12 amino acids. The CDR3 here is CASSLDRGEAFF. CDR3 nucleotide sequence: TGTGCCAGTAGCCTCGACAGGGGTGAAGCTTTCTTT.

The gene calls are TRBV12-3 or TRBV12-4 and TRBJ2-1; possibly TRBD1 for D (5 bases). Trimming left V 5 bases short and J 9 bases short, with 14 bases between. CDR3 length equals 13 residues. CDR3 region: CASSQQADGEQFF. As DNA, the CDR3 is TGTGCCAGCAGTCAACAGGCGGACGGTGAGCAGTTCTTC.

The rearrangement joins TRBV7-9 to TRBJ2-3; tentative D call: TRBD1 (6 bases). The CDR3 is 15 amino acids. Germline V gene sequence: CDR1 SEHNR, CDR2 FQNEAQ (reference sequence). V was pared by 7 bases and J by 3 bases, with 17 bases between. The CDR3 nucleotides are TGTGCCAGCACCAGAACAAGGGGGAGTACAGATACGCAGTATTTT. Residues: CASTRTRGSTDTQYF.

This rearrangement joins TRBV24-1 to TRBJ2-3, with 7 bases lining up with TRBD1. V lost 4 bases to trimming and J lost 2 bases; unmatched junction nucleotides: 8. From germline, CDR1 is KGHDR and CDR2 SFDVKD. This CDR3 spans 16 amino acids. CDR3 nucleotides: TGTGCCACCAGTGACTCGGGACAGCTCTTCACAGATACGCAGTATTTT. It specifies CATSDSGQLFTDTQYF.

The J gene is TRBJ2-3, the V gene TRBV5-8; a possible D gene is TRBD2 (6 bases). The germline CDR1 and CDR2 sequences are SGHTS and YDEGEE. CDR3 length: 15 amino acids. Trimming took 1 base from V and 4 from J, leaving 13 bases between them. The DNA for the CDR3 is TGTGCCAGCAGCTTGTATGGCAGGGAGGCAGATACGCAGTATTTT. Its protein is CASSLYGREADTQYF.

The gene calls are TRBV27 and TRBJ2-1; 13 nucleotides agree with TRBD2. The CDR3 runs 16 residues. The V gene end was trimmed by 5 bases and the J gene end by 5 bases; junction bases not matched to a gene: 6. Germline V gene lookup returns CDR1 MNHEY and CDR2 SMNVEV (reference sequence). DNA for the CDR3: TGTGCCAGCAGTGCCGCCGGGACTAGCGGGAACAATGAGCAGTTCTTC. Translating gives CASSAAGTSGNNEQFF.

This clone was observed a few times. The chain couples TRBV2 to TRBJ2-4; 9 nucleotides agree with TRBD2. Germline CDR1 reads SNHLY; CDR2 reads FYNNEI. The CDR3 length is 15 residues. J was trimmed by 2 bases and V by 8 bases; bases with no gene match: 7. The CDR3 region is CASVEREVSKNIQYF. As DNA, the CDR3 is TGTGCCAGCGTAGAGCGGGAGGTATCCAAAAACATTCAGTACTTC. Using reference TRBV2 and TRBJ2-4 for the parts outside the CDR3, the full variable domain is EPEVTQTPSHQVTQMGQEVILRCVPISNHLYFYWYRQILGQKVEFLVSFYNNEISEKSEIFDDQFSVERPDGSNFTLKIRSTKLEDSAMYFCASVEREVSKNIQYFGAGTRLSVL.

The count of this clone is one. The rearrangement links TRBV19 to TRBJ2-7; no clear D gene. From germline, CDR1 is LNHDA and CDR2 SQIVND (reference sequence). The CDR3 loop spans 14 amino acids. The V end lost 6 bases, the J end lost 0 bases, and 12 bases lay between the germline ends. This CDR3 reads CASSPQVSSYEQYF. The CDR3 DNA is TGTGCCAGTAGCCCGCAGGTGAGCTCCTACGAGCAGTACTTC. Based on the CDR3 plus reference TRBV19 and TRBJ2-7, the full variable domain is DGGITQSPKYLFRKEGQNVTLSCEQNLNHDAMYWYRQDPGQGLRLIYYSQIVNDFQKGDIAEGYSVSREKKESFPLTVTSAQKNPTAFYLCASSPQVSSYEQYFGPGTRLTVT.

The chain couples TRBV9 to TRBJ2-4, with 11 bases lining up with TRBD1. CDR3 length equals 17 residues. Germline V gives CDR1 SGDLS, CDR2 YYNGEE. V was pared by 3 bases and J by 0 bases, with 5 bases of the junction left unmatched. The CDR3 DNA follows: TGTGCCAGCAGCGCCGGACAGGGGGCGAAAGCCAAAAACATTCAGTACTTC. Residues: CASSAGQGAKAKNIQYF.

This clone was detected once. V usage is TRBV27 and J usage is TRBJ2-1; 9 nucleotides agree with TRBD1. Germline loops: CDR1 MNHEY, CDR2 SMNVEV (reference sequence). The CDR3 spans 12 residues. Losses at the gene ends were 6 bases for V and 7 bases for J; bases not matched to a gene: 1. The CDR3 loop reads CASRTGGNEQFF. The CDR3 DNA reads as TGTGCCAGCAGGACAGGGGGGAATGAGCAGTTCTTC.

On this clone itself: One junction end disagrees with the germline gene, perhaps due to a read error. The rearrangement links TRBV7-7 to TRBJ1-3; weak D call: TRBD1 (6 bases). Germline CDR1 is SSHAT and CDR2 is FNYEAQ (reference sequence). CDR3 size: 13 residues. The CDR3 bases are TGTGCTAGCAGCCCCGGACAGGGAAACACCATATATTTT. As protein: CASSPGQGNTIYF.

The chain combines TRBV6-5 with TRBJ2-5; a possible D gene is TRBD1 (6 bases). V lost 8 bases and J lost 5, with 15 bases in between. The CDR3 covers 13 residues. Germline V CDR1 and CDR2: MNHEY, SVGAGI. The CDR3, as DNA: TGTGCCAGCCATAGTTACAGGGAGGAGACCCAGTACTTC. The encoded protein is CASHSYREETQYF.

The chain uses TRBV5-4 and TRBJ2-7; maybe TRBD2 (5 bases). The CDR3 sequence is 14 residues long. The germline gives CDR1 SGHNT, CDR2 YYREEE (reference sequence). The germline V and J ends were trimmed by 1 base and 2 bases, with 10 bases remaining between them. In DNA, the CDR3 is TGTGCCAGCAGCTTGAGGACTGCCACCTACGAGCAGTACTTC. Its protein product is CASSLRTATYEQYF.

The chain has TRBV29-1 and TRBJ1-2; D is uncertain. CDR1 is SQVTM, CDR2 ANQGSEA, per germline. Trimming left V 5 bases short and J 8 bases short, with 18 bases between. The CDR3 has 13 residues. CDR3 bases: TGCAGCGTTTTCCTCGCGACTTCAAGGGGCTACACCTTC. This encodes CSVFLATSRGYTF.

CDR3 sequence: CASSNGGTNNEQFF. In DNA, the CDR3 is TGCGCCAGCAGCAACGGGGGGACGAACAATGAGCAGTTCTTC. The chain carries TRBV5-1 and TRBJ2-1; TRBD2 matches 7 bases. The CDR3 is 14 residues long. The germline V gene encodes CDR1 SGHRS and CDR2 YFSETQ. After removal of 4 bases from V and 5 bases from J, the junction contained 6 bases not matched to a gene.

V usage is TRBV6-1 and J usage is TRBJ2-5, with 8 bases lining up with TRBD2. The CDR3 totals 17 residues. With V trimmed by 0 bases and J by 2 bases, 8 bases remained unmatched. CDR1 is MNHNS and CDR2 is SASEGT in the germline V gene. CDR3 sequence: CASSEALVAGRQETQYF. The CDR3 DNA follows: TGTGCCAGCAGTGAAGCGCTCGTAGCGGGGAGGCAAGAGACCCAGTACTTC.